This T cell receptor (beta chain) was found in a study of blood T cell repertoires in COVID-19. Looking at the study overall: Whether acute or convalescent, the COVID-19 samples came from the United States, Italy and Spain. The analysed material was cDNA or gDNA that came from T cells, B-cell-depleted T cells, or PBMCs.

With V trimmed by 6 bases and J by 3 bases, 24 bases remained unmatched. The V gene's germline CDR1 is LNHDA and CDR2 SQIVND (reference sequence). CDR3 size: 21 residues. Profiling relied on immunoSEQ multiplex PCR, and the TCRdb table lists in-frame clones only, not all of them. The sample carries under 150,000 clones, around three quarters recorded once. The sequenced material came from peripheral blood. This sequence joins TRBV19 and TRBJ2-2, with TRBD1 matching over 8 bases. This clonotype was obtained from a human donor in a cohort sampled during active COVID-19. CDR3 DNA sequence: TGTGCCAGTAGAGGACAGGGTGGTTACGAAGGGATGCCCGCCTACACCGGGGAGCTGTTTTTT. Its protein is CASRGQGGYEGMPAYTGELFF.